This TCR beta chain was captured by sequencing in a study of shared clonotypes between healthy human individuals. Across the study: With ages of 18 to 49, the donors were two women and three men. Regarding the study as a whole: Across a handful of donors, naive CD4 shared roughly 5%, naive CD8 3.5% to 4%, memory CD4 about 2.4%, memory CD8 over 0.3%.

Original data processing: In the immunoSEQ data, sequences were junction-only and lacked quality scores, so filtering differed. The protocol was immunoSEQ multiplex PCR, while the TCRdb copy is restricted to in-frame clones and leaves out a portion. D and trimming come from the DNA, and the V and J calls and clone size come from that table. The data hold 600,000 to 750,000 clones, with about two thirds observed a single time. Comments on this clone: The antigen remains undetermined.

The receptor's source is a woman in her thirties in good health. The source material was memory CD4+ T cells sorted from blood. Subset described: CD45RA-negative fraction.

CDR3 sequence (DNA): TGTGCCAGCAGCCGCTACGACTACGAGCAGTACTTC. This encodes CASSRYDYEQYF. The chain links TRBV28 to TRBJ2-7; D gene unclear. V lost 6 bases to trimming and J lost 3 bases, with 9 bases between them. The CDR3 is 12 residues long. The V gene's germline CDR1 is MDHEN and CDR2 SYDVKM.